The clone carrying this T cell receptor beta chain was seen more than once but under ten times. Its antigen is not identified. CDR1 is SEHNR and CDR2 is FQNEAQ in the germline V gene (reference sequence). V lost 5 bases, J lost 4 bases, and 19 bases lay in between. CDR3 length equals 16 residues. This sample was taken from a study of blood T cells in healthy people across ages. Findings of the study overall: Changes seen in expanded clonotypes were possibly confounded by donor CMV status left unknown.

A second PCR, run for about 7 to 11 cycles, used a sample-barcoded 5' primer plus a J-beta primer mix. A 12-random-nucleotide template-switch adaptor tagged each cDNA molecule. Researchers report that each sample yielded at least 2.5 million CDR3-containing paired-end reads. TCRdb processed the 5' RACE reads anew with MiXCR; each CDR3 protein has one entry. The sample shows 950,000 to 1,200,000 distinct CDR3 sequences, around two fifths of them seen only once. They isolated at least 7 million PBMCs from each sample. Sequenced sample: blood. The chain employs TRBV7-9 and TRBJ2-3; perhaps TRBD1 as D (6 bases). This TCR was sampled from a young man in good health. The CDR3 coding sequence is TGTGCCAGCAGCCCCAGGGGCGGGTTTCTGGCAGATACGCAGTATTTT. Its protein is CASSPRGGFLADTQYF.